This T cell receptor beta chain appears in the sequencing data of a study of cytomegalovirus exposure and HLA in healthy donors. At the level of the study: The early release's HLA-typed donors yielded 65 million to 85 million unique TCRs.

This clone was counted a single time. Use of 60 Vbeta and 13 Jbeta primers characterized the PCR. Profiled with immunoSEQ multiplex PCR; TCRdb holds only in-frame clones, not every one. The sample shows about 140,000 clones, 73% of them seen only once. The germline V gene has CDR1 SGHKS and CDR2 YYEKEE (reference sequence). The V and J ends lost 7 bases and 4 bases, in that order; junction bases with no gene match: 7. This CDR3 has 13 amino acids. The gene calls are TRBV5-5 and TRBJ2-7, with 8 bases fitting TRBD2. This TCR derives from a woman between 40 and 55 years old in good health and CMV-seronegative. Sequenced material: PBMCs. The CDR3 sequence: CASFRGGTYEQYF. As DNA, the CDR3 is TGTGCCAGCTTCCGGGGGGGCACTTACGAGCAGTACTTC. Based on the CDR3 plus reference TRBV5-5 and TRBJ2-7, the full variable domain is DAGVTQSPTHLIKTRGQQVTLRCSPISGHKSVSWYQQVLGQGPQFIFQYYEKEERGRGNFPDRFSARQFPNYSSELNVNALLLGDSALYLCASFRGGTYEQYFGPGTRLTVT.